The 21 T cell receptor beta chains given below trace back to one sample, sequenced in a study of T cells in localized non-small cell lung cancer. Measured with immunoSEQ multiplex PCR; TCRdb has only the in-frame clones, and not every one. The sample has roughly 16,000 clones, 70% to 90% seen once. The source was peripheral blood, collected before any cancer treatment. The receptor set was obtained from a male donor aged 60 or over with stage I lung adenocarcinoma.

The J gene is TRBJ2-1, the V gene TRBV7-2; 7 nucleotides align to TRBD2. CDR1 is SGHTA and CDR2 is FQGNSA in the germline V gene. The CDR3 runs to 15 residues. The V gene end was trimmed by 5 bases and the J gene end by 5 bases; junction bases not matched to a gene: 9. The DNA of the CDR3 is TGTGCCAGCAGCCCATCGGAGCGGGGTCACAATGAGCAGTTCTTC. As protein: CASSPSERGHNEQFF.

The chain is built from TRBV6-5 and TRBJ1-3; D is ambiguous. V lost 9 bases and J 0 bases, leaving 15 bases between the germline ends. Germline CDR1 and CDR2: MNHEY and SVGAGI. This CDR3 has 15 residues. CDR3 in amino acids: CASSGPALSGNTIYF. The CDR3 nucleotides read TGTGCCAGTTCCGGGCCCGCGCTCTCTGGAAACACCATATATTTT.

V gene TRBV9 combines with J gene TRBJ2-3; no clear D. CDR1 and CDR2 from the germline V gene are SGDLS and YYNGEE. Trimming took 3 bases from V and 3 from J, leaving 8 bases between them. CDR3 size: 13 residues. CDR3 DNA sequence: TGTGCCAGCAGCGCTCTACTGACAGATACGCAGTATTTT. Translated, it gives CASSALLTDTQYF.

The chain recombines TRBV5-4 with TRBJ2-5, with D maybe TRBD1 (6 bases). Germline V gives CDR1 SGHNT, CDR2 YYREEE (reference sequence). CDR3 length: 16 residues. The V end was cut by 4 bases, the J end by 2 bases, with 18 bases between. CDR3 residues: CASSLEGTGSQETQYF. DNA of the CDR3: TGTGCCAGCAGCCTAGAAGGTACAGGGTCTCAAGAGACCCAGTACTTC.

The J gene is TRBJ2-3, the V gene TRBV5-1; D perhaps matches TRBD2 (6 bases). CDR1 and CDR2 from the germline V gene are SGHRS and YFSETQ. This CDR3 is 19 amino acids long. V was shortened by 5 bases and J by 4 bases, with 29 bases between the two germline ends. CDR3 sequence reads: CASSLRLGAAPSVADTQYF. The CDR3 DNA reads TGCGCCAGCAGTCTACGACTAGGGGCGGCGCCAAGCGTCGCAGATACGCAGTATTTT. Looking up the rest from reference TRBV5-1 and TRBJ2-3 gives the full variable domain: KAGVTQTPRYLIKTRGQQVTLSCSPISGHRSVSWYQQTPGQGLQFLFEYFSETQRNKGNFPGRFSGRQFSNSRSEMNVSTLELGDSALYLCASSLRLGAAPSVADTQYFGPGTRLTVL.

The rearrangement joins TRBV6-5 to TRBJ2-7, with 8 positions matching TRBD1. Germline CDR1 MNHEY, CDR2 SVGAGI. Trimming cost V 5 bases and J 2 bases; bases outside gene matches: 2. This CDR3 spans 13 amino acids. CDR3 DNA: TGTGCCAGCAGTAGACAGGGGACCTACGAGCAGTACTTC. It encodes CASSRQGTYEQYF.

V usage is TRBV28 and J usage is TRBJ2-3; D tentatively reads TRBD1 or TRBD2 (6 bases each). In germline, CDR1 is MDHEN, CDR2 SYDVKM. The V end was cut by 3 bases, the J end by 3 bases, with 16 bases between. CDR3 length: 16 amino acids. CDR3 DNA sequence: TGTGCCAGCAGTTTCCCACAGGGTGGGGGGACAGATACGCAGTATTTT. Protein product: CASSFPQGGGTDTQYF.

This chain links TRBV19 with TRBJ2-1, with 8 bases identical to TRBD2. Germline lookup yields CDR1 LNHDA and CDR2 SQIVND (reference sequence). This CDR3 comprises 14 residues. V gave up 8 bases and J gave up 7 bases; unmatched junction bases: 10. CDR3 nucleotide sequence: TGTGCCAGTTCTCCGGGACTAGGCGCAAATGAGCAGTTCTTC. Translated, it gives CASSPGLGANEQFF.

The V call is TRBV18, the J call TRBJ1-1, with D possibly TRBD1 on 6 matching bases. Trimming removed 2 bases from V and 3 bases from J, with 13 bases in between. Germline V gives CDR1 KGHSH, CDR2 LQKENI. CDR3 length equals 15 residues. The CDR3 bases are TGTGCCAGCTCACCAACGGGGGCAGGGGACACTGAAGCTTTCTTT. Its translation: CASSPTGAGDTEAFF. The variable domain in full, completed from reference TRBV18 and TRBJ1-1, reads NAGVMQNPRHLVRRRGQEARLRCSPMKGHSHVYWYRQLPEEGLKFMVYLQKENIIDESGMPKERFSAEFPKEGPSILRIQQVVRGDSAAYFCASSPTGAGDTEAFFGQGTRLTVV.

This clone has a handful of counts. CDR3 sequence: CASSGALSSGANVLTF. The CDR3, as DNA: TGTGCCAGCTCGGGGGCCTTAAGCTCTGGGGCCAACGTCCTGACTTTC. The chain joins TRBV27 to TRBJ2-6; the D call may be TRBD1 or TRBD2 (6 bases each). This CDR3 region has 16 residues. The V and J ends lost 8 bases and 0 bases respectively, with 14 bases between them. Germline CDR1 and CDR2: MNHEY and SMNVEV (reference sequence).

CDR3 sequence: CASSPHSGGPSNEQFF. The DNA of the CDR3 is TGTGCCAGCAGTCCCCATAGCGGAGGCCCCTCCAATGAGCAGTTCTTC. V usage is TRBV27 and J usage is TRBJ2-1, with D possibly TRBD2 on 6 matching bases. V was cut by 5 bases and J by 6 bases, with 20 bases left in between. Germline CDR1 reads MNHEY; CDR2 reads SMNVEV (reference sequence). The CDR3 totals 16 residues.

The rearrangement links TRBV6-5 to TRBJ1-6; no clear D gene. This CDR3 contains 15 residues. Germline CDR1 is MNHEY and CDR2 is SVGAGI. V lost 6 bases, J lost 4 bases, and 13 bases lay in between. The CDR3 sequence is CASSLDPDYNSPLHF. The CDR3 nucleotides read TGTGCCAGCAGCTTGGATCCAGATTATAATTCACCCCTCCACTTT.

The J gene is TRBJ1-2, the V gene TRBV28; D remains ambiguous. Per the germline V gene, CDR1 is MDHEN and CDR2 is SYDVKM. The CDR3 totals 16 residues. Trimming shortened V by 5 bases and J by 4 bases, and 20 bases separated the two germline ends. The CDR3 coding sequence is TGTGCCAGCAGTCTCCGAACTCTTGAAACCACCTATGGCTACACCTTC. Translation gives CASSLRTLETTYGYTF.

V gene TRBV7-3 combines with J gene TRBJ2-3, with no clear D. The germline CDR1 and CDR2 sequences are SGHTA and FQGTGA. The length of the CDR3 is 15 residues. With 1 base removed from V and 3 bases from J, the gap between germline ends came to 11 bases. CDR3 sequence (DNA): TGTGCCAGCAGCTTAAGAGGCTACGAGACAGATACGCAGTATTTT. Encoded protein: CASSLRGYETDTQYF.

This clone was found once. The chain links TRBV9 to TRBJ2-3, with 7 positions matching TRBD2. The CDR3 has 13 amino acids. J lost 6 bases, V lost 4 bases, and 5 bases had no gene match. The germline V gene has CDR1 SGDLS and CDR2 YYNGEE. The CDR3 DNA reads TGTGCCAGCAGCCTCCGGGGGGTGGATACGCAGTATTTT. Its protein product is CASSLRGVDTQYF.

The CDR3 sequence: CASSPISSGANVLTF. DNA of the CDR3: TGTGCCAGCTCACCAATTAGCTCTGGGGCCAACGTCCTGACTTTC. This chain joins TRBV18 and TRBJ2-6; D gene uncertain. The length of the CDR3 is 15 residues. V was cut by 2 bases and J by 0 bases, with 5 bases left in between. CDR1 and CDR2 (germline): KGHSH, LQKENI.

This clone was picked up one time. The chain joins TRBV7-8 to TRBJ2-5; 7 nucleotides align to TRBD1. J lost 3 bases, V lost 3 bases, and 10 bases had no gene match. Germline loops: CDR1 SGHVS, CDR2 FQNEAQ. The CDR3 covers 16 residues. CDR3 bases: TGTGCCAGCAGCTTCCTCGGGGACAGTCAGAAAGAGACCCAGTACTTC. This gives the protein CASSFLGDSQKETQYF.

The rearrangement uses TRBV9 and TRBJ1-6, with a tentative D call TRBD1 (6 bases). The length of the CDR3 is 14 residues. V was shortened by 3 bases and J by 7 bases, with 11 bases between the two germline ends. The germline CDR1 and CDR2 sequences are SGDLS and YYNGEE. As DNA, the CDR3 is TGTGCCAGCAGCGGACAGGTCGCGAATTCACCCCTCCACTTT. Translating it yields CASSGQVANSPLHF.

This clone was detected once. The V call is TRBV6-5, the J call TRBJ1-1, with unresolved D. Trimming left V 10 bases short and J 0 bases short, with 12 bases between. The CDR3 covers 13 residues. Germline V lookup: CDR1 MNHEY, CDR2 SVGAGI. The CDR3 protein is CANWRVMNTEAFF. DNA for the CDR3: TGTGCCAACTGGAGGGTAATGAACACTGAAGCTTTCTTT.

The V and J genes are TRBV6-5 and TRBJ2-7, with 8 bases identical to TRBD2. This CDR3 spans 16 amino acids. Germline lookup yields CDR1 MNHEY and CDR2 SVGAGI. The junction had 8 bases not matched to a gene; V was cut back by 2 bases and J by 2 bases. The CDR3 nucleotides read TGTGCCAGCAGTTACGTGAGCGGGAGTCGGGCCTACGAGCAGTACTTC. This encodes CASSYVSGSRAYEQYF.

The chain carries TRBV5-1 and TRBJ2-1, with a tentative D call TRBD2 (6 bases). The CDR3 has 14 residues. V was cut by 0 bases and J by 7 bases, with 11 bases left in between. CDR1 is SGHRS, CDR2 YFSETQ, per germline. CDR3 in amino acids: CASSLGLGRNEQFF. In DNA, the CDR3 is TGCGCCAGCAGCTTGGGACTAGGGAGAAATGAGCAGTTCTTC.